The 21 T cell receptor beta chains in this list originate from one sample, sequenced in a study of cytomegalovirus exposure and HLA in healthy donors. Using immunoSEQ multiplex PCR, the repertoire was profiled, and TCRdb retains in-frame clones only, with some absent. The table records approximately 170,000 clones, roughly nine tenths of them present only once. Specimen: PBMCs. The origin of the receptors is a woman younger than 30 in good health and CMV-seropositive.

This clone was observed a single time. This chain connects TRBV27 to TRBJ2-5; D is perhaps TRBD1 (6 bases). CDR1 and CDR2 from the germline V gene are MNHEY and SMNVEV (reference sequence). The CDR3 covers 13 residues. Trimming pared 3 bases from V and 4 bases from J, leaving 9 bases between. The CDR3 here is CASSFRGSETQYF. The CDR3 bases are TGTGCCAGCAGTTTCAGGGGATCAGAGACCCAGTACTTC.

In its sample, this clone was seen once. The chain uses TRBV9 and TRBJ1-1; D gene uncertain. Germline CDR1 is SGDLS and CDR2 is YYNGEE. Trimming removed 1 base from V and 4 bases from J, with 11 bases in between. This CDR3 spans 14 amino acids. CDR3 nucleotide sequence: TGTGCCAGCAGCGTACACTCAGGTTCCACTGAAGCTTTCTTT. Translation gives CASSVHSGSTEAFF.

This chain uses TRBV10-1 with TRBJ2-1, with a weak D call TRBD2 (6 bases). From germline, CDR1 is WNHNN and CDR2 SYGVQD (reference sequence). The V end was cut by 10 bases, the J end by 3 bases, with 22 bases between. The CDR3 is 16 residues long. CDR3 nucleotide sequence: TGCGCCACCGGTGAGATTTGCGGGAAAGGCTACAATGAGCAGTTCTTC. Amino acid sequence: CATGEICGKGYNEQFF.

V usage is TRBV30 and J usage is TRBJ2-3, with D possibly TRBD1 on 5 matching bases. This CDR3 has 12 amino acids. Per the germline V gene, CDR1 is GTSNPN and CDR2 is SVGIG (reference sequence). V was trimmed by 4 bases and J by 6 bases, leaving 11 bases between them. CDR3 region: CAWTWGRDTQYF. The CDR3 region has the DNA TGTGCCTGGACCTGGGGCCGTGATACGCAGTATTTT.

This chain links TRBV30 with TRBJ1-1; no clear D. Germline CDR1 and CDR2: GTSNPN and SVGIG (reference sequence). Trimming removed 0 bases at V and 1 base at J, with 6 bases between. This CDR3 has 13 amino acids. The chain's CDR3 is CAWSVYQNTEAFF. The CDR3 bases are TGTGCCTGGAGTGTCTACCAGAACACTGAAGCTTTCTTT.

The V gene is TRBV7-6, the J gene TRBJ1-1; D gene ambiguous. Germline lookup yields CDR1 SGHVS and CDR2 FNYEAQ. Trimming left V 5 bases short and J 4 bases short, with 14 bases between. The CDR3 runs 14 residues. For the CDR3, the DNA is TGTGCCAGCAGCCGGGGTGGTAGCAGCACTGAAGCTTTCTTT. Residues: CASSRGGSSTEAFF.

The rearrangement joins TRBV7-7 to TRBJ2-5; D ambiguous. The CDR3 runs 13 residues. Trimming left V 2 bases short and J 7 bases short, with 11 bases between. The germline gives CDR1 SSHAT, CDR2 FNYEAQ (reference sequence). CDR3 sequence (DNA): TGTGCCAGCAGCTTATGGGCGCCCGGGACCCAGTACTTC. This translates into CASSLWAPGTQYF.

V gene TRBV2 combines with J gene TRBJ1-2, with 7 bases identical to TRBD1. The CDR3 loop spans 15 amino acids. The germline V gene encodes CDR1 SNHLY and CDR2 FYNNEI. After removal of 2 bases from V and 4 bases from J, the junction contained 7 bases not matched to a gene. The CDR3 DNA sequence: TGTGCCAGCAGTGAAATAGGGGGCTTGAGCTATGGCTACACCTTC. This codes for CASSEIGGLSYGYTF.

The J gene is TRBJ2-3, the V gene TRBV4-3; 13 nucleotides align to TRBD2. The CDR3 is made up of 18 amino acids. Per the germline V gene, CDR1 is LGHNA and CDR2 is YSLEER. The junction had 9 bases not matched to a gene; V was cut back by 2 bases and J by 4 bases. The DNA for the CDR3 is TGCGCCAGCAGCCAAACACGACTAGCGGGAGGATCCCCAGATACGCAGTATTTT. This translates into CASSQTRLAGGSPDTQYF.

The chain couples TRBV7-2 to TRBJ2-1; 8 nucleotides match TRBD1. The CDR3 has 16 amino acids. Trimming cost V 3 bases and J 6 bases; bases outside gene matches: 10. Germline CDR1 reads SGHTA; CDR2 reads FQGNSA. Written as DNA, the CDR3 is TGTGCCAGCAGCTTCCAAGGGACAGGAGGGGTCAATGAGCAGTTCTTC. This codes for CASSFQGTGGVNEQFF.

The chain joins TRBV10-3 to TRBJ2-1; the D gene is possibly TRBD2 (6 bases). The germline V and J ends were trimmed by 8 bases and 9 bases, with 20 bases remaining between them. The CDR3 consists of 14 residues. The germline V gene has CDR1 ENHRY and CDR2 SYGVKD. The CDR3 DNA reads as TGTGCCATCGGGGGAACTAGCAACGATCCTGAGCAGTTCTTC. This codes for CAIGGTSNDPEQFF.

The chain is built from TRBV11-2 and TRBJ2-3; 7 nucleotides align to TRBD2. Germline V gene sequence: CDR1 SGHAT, CDR2 FQNNGV. V lost 8 bases, J lost 0 bases, and 2 bases stayed unmatched. There are 13 residues in the CDR3. This chain's CDR3 is CASRAGSTDTQYF. The CDR3 coding sequence is TGTGCCAGCCGAGCGGGGAGCACAGATACGCAGTATTTT.

This rearrangement joins TRBV7-2 to TRBJ1-5; TRBD1 matches at 9 bases. V dropped 4 bases and J dropped 3; count of bases not matched to a gene: 4. The CDR3 loop spans 15 amino acids. The germline V gene encodes CDR1 SGHTA and CDR2 FQGNSA. The CDR3 reads CASSWGTGSNQPQHF. The CDR3 DNA reads as TGTGCCAGCAGCTGGGGGACAGGGTCCAATCAGCCCCAGCATTTT.

The CDR3 coding sequence is TGTGCCAGCAGTTTGAGCGGAGAAGAGACCCAGTACTTC. It encodes CASSLSGEETQYF. The rearrangement uses TRBV27 and TRBJ2-5, with D perhaps TRBD2 (5 bases). V lost 3 bases, J lost 3 bases, and 8 bases lay in between. CDR3 length equals 13 residues. The germline CDR1 and CDR2 sequences are MNHEY and SMNVEV (reference sequence).

The chain is built from TRBV7-8 and TRBJ1-1; tentatively, D is TRBD1 (6 bases). V dropped 5 bases and J dropped 4 bases, with 11 bases sitting between them. The CDR3 spans 13 residues. Germline CDR1 reads SGHVS; CDR2 reads FQNEAQ. DNA for the CDR3: TGTGCCAGCAGCGTTACAGGGAGCACTGAAGCTTTCTTT. Its protein is CASSVTGSTEAFF.

The chain employs TRBV5-6 and TRBJ2-7; maybe TRBD1 (6 bases). The V end lost 4 bases, the J end lost 5 bases, and 22 bases lay between the germline ends. This CDR3 is built from 16 residues. Germline CDR1 SGHDT, CDR2 YYEEEE. DNA for the CDR3: TGTGCCAGCAGCCGCCGACGACAGGTTCTCAGGGACGAGCAGTACTTC. It is translated as CASSRRRQVLRDEQYF. The full variable domain, in which reference TRBV5-6 and TRBJ2-7 provide the parts outside the CDR3, is DAGVTQSPTHLIKTRGQQVTLRCSPKSGHDTVSWYQQALGQGPQFIFQYYEEEERQRGNFPDRFSGHQFPNYSSELNVNALLLGDSALYLCASSRRRQVLRDEQYFGPGTRLTVT.

The chain recombines TRBV7-8 with TRBJ2-1, with no clear D. This CDR3 is built from 12 residues. The germline gives CDR1 SGHVS, CDR2 FQNEAQ. V lost 6 bases, J lost 5 bases, and 8 bases lay in between. DNA of the CDR3: TGTGCCAGCAGGCCTAAAAACAATGAGCAGTTCTTC. As protein: CASRPKNNEQFF. The whole variable domain, remainder taken from reference TRBV7-8 and TRBJ2-1, is GAGVSQSPRYKVAKRGQDVALRCDPISGHVSLFWYQQALGQGPEFLTYFQNEAQLDKSGLPSDRFFAERPEGSVSTLKIQRTQQEDSAVYLCASRPKNNEQFFGPGTRLTVL.

This chain uses TRBV4-1 with TRBJ1-1; 12 bases are shared with TRBD1. This CDR3 has 16 residues. With 1 base clipped from V and 3 bases from J, the junction kept 3 bases outside the gene matches. CDR1 MGHRA and CDR2 YSYEKL come from the germline V gene. The CDR3 DNA follows: TGCGCCAGCAGCCAAGCGGGGACAGGGGGCTACACTGAAGCTTTCTTT. Its protein product is CASSQAGTGGYTEAFF.

The chain combines TRBV15 with TRBJ1-3; D is perhaps TRBD1 (6 bases). The CDR3 is made up of 16 amino acids. The germline V gene has CDR1 LNHNV and CDR2 YYDKDF (reference sequence). The V and J ends lost 5 bases and 1 base respectively, with 15 bases between them. The CDR3 region is CATSPGTSWSGNTIYF. Here the CDR3 DNA reads TGTGCCACCAGCCCGGGGACAAGTTGGTCTGGAAACACCATATATTTT.

V usage is TRBV5-1 and J usage is TRBJ1-1, with D hard to call. V was shortened by 1 base and J by 1 base, with 8 bases between the two germline ends. Looked up from germline, CDR1 is SGHRS and CDR2 is YFSETQ. There are 14 residues in the CDR3. The CDR3 DNA is TGCGCCAGCAGCTTGTCGGTTTCGAACACTGAAGCTTTCTTT. This translates into CASSLSVSNTEAFF.

This chain connects TRBV1 to TRBJ1-1; TRBD1 was called by the table and not checked on the DNA. TRBV1 is a pseudogene locus. The CDR3 consists of 16 residues. The CDR3, as DNA: TGCACCAGCAGCCAAGATAGGACAGGGGCGAACACTGAAGCTTTCTTT. Residues: CTSSQDRTGANTEAFF.